This entry features one T cell receptor beta chain sequence. Antigen: not known. Vbeta (60) and Jbeta (13) primers were used in the PCR. Measured with immunoSEQ multiplex PCR; TCRdb has only the in-frame clones, and not every one. The sample gives some 200,000 clones, 70% of which show up once; 2.6% is in the top ten. The data belong to a study of cytomegalovirus exposure and HLA in healthy donors. Germline V gene sequence: CDR1 LNHDA, CDR2 SQIVND (reference sequence). After removal of 7 bases from V and 9 bases from J, the junction contained 5 bases not matched to a gene. The CDR3 has 13 amino acids. Whole-study results and caveats: Association of a missense DCLRE1C variant with TCR beta V- and J-gene trimming was reported in a later analysis.

V and J are TRBV19 and TRBJ1-6, with 8 bases aligning to TRBD1. The TCR sequence derives from a man in his forties in good health and CMV-seropositive. Specimen: PBMCs. The CDR3 DNA reads TGTGCCAGTACGGACAGGGTAGGTTCACCCCTCCACTTT. Translation: CASTDRVGSPLHF.